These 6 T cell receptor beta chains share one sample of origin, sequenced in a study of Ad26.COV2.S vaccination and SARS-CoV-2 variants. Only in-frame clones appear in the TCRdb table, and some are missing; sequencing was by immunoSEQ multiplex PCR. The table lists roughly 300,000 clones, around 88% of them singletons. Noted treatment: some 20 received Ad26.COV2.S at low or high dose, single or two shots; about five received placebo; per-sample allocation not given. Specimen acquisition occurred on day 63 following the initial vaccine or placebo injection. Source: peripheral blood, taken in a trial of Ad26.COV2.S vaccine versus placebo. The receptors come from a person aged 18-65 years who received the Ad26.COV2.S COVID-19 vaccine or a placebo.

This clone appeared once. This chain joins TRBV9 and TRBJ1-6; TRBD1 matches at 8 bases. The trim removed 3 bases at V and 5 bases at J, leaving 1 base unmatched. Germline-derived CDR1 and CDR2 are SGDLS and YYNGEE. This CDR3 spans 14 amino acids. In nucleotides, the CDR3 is TGTGCCAGCAGCGAGGGACAGGATAATTCACCCCTCCACTTT. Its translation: CASSEGQDNSPLHF.

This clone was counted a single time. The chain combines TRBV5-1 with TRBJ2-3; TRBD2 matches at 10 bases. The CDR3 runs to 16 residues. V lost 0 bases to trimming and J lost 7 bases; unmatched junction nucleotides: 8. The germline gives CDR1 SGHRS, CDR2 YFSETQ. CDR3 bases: TGCGCCAGCAGCTTGGAGTCTAGCGGGAGTCGAAATACGCAGTATTTT. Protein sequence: CASSLESSGSRNTQYF. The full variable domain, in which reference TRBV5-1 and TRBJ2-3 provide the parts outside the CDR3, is KAGVTQTPRYLIKTRGQQVTLSCSPISGHRSVSWYQQTPGQGLQFLFEYFSETQRNKGNFPGRFSGRQFSNSRSEMNVSTLELGDSALYLCASSLESSGSRNTQYFGPGTRLTVL.

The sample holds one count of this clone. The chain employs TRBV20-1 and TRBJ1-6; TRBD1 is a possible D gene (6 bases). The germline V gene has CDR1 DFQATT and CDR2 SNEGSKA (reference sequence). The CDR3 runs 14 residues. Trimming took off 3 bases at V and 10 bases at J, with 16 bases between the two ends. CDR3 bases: TGCAGTGCTAGTAAAAACAGGGTGGGATCACCCCTCCACTTT. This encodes CSASKNRVGSPLHF.

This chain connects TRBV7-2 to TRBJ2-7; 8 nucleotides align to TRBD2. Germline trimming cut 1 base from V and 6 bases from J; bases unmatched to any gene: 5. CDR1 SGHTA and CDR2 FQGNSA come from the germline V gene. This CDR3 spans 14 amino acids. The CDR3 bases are TGTGCCAGCAGCTTAGACGGGGGGGCCTCCGAGCAGTACTTC. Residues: CASSLDGGASEQYF.

The CDR3 loop is CASSLDRWTSGTQETQYF. The CDR3 coding sequence is TGCGCCAGCAGCTTGGACAGATGGACTAGCGGGACCCAAGAGACCCAGTACTTC. V usage is TRBV5-1 and J usage is TRBJ2-5, with TRBD2 matching over 12 bases. The germline V gene encodes CDR1 SGHRS and CDR2 YFSETQ. V gave up 0 bases and J gave up 1 base; unmatched junction bases: 7. This CDR3 has 18 amino acids.

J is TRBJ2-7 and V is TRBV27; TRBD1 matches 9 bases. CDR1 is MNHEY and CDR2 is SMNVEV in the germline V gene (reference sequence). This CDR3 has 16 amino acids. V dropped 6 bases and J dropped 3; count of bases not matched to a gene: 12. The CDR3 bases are TGTGCCAGCAGCAACGACGCGGGACAGGGACACTACGAGCAGTACTTC. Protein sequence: CASSNDAGQGHYEQYF.